This entry is about one T cell receptor beta chain. This clone showed up just a few times. It lacks a known antigen. Per-nucleotide qualities are absent, and no much larger clonotype sits a single base away. The sample belongs to a study of cytomegalovirus exposure and HLA in healthy donors listed by TCRdb under 2017. Notes on the research overall: An earlier analysis of some 620 of the donors reported over 250 Gb of sequence data and about 120 million unique TCR beta sequences obtained from roughly 180 million T cells. Donor age, sex, ethnicity and CMV serostatus were compiled alongside the repertoire data. An earlier analysis of fewer than 750 of the donors used high-throughput TCR beta sequencing to judge whether each TCR beta V gene segment behaved as functional or pseudogenic. An early release that covered about 600 HLA-typed donors contained about 300 gigabases of sequencing data and 85 million to 100 million unique TCR sequences. A later genetic analysis took genome-wide SNP genotypes for about 65% of the 666 donors and used that subset as a discovery cohort. HLA typing included class I and class II loci at four-digit resolution. In the later analysis, no new phenotypic data were used to find candidate immune exposures; instead, reliance was placed on TCR beta sequences and their occurrence across donors. Typing coverage differed by locus: A, B, C, DRB1 and DQB1 were typed in roughly 620-630 donors, DQA1 in about 500, DPA1 in 600 to 610, and DPB1 in around 490. Of the approximately 400 genotyped donors, 65% to 90% fell in the genetic ancestry cluster associated with self-reported Caucasian donors. High-throughput TCR immunosequencing, statistical association of individual TCRs with disease status, and machine learning were combined to predict cytomegalovirus infection status. Every repertoire in the discovery cohort had been generated on one and the same sequencing platform. The study aimed to test whether signatures of past pathogen exposure could be identified by cataloging public T cell receptors. Among roughly 370 genotyped donors of the cohort, an average of roughly 240,000 unique TCR beta nucleotide sequences were sequenced per donor, approximately 20% of them non-productive. Using immunosequencing, the study profiled T cell repertoires from 666 subjects and related those repertoires to cytomegalovirus serostatus. To study patterns of TCR occurrence, a later analysis re-analyzed previously published TCR beta repertoires from under 750 donors and added high-resolution HLA genotyping. Five DR-DQ haplotypes were treated as single units for association and clustering because of strong linkage in the cohort. In addition to the first cohort of about 650 subjects, a separate validation cohort of approximately 120 different subjects was used. Overall results and qualifications from the work: Immune exposure information for the cohort was limited to CMV serostatus. A further reported finding was that TCR beta sequences accurately predicted the HLA-A and HLA-B alleles for most subjects in the first cohort. A few of the identified cytomegalovirus-associated TCR beta chains were confirmed in vitro to be specific for cytomegalovirus antigens. While some public TCRs were present in many individuals, most TCR sequences turned up only very rarely across donors. In a later analysis, the rate of TCR association differed among HLA loci, with DRB1 alleles having the most associated TCRs and HLA-C alleles having the fewest. A later genetic analysis reported fewer N-insertions in productive TCRs among donors in an Asian-associated ancestry cluster than the roughly 670-donor mean. Because counts were too low, seventeen rarely observed V segments, including chromosome 9 orphons, were excluded from the earlier analysis of roughly 580 of the donors. Because HLA typing was missing for some donors at each locus, association tests included only the typed subset. Specific HLA alleles were associated with over 15,000 TCR beta sequences at a false discovery rate of 0.05 in a later analysis. Compared with equally common non-associated chains, HLA-associated TCR beta chains in a later analysis were more clonally expanded and had lower generation probabilities. In a later analysis, several top co-occurrence clusters were reported to appear linked to parvovirus B19, influenza, CMV and Epstein-Barr virus. When HLA alleles, especially DR and DQ, strongly co-occurred, TCR associations were difficult to assign to individual alleles. Roughly uniform sequencing depth across donors was assumed in presence/absence analyses, although this assumption may not hold. According to the authors, the approach could potentially be generalized to other disease states and immunological phenotypes. The classifier was reported to diagnose cytomegalovirus status with high specificity and sensitivity in both the original and validation cohorts. In the study, about 150 TCR beta chains were listed as associated with cytomegalovirus. In a later genetic analysis, a missense DCLRE1C variant was associated with V-gene and J-gene trimming of TCR beta chains, and the association was replicated in an independent cohort. In a later analysis, most CMV-associated TCR beta chains were found to appear HLA-restricted, with HLA associations seemingly driven largely by CMV exposure. Only TCR beta chains were sequenced in this cohort, and the absence of alpha or paired-chain data limited detectable features. In an earlier analysis of 450 to 750 of the donors, most TCR beta V segments appeared in productive rearrangements about 90% or about 30% of the time, broadly matching IMGT annotations. The sequencing pipeline was judged likely to have produced a cluster of highly shared sequence variants as a technical artifact. Correlated functional status among segregating V segments might reflect linkage disequilibrium, but an unknown experimental factor could not be ruled out.

Libraries were constructed by the immunoSEQ multiplex PCR assay. A mixture of 60 forward primers for TCR Vbeta segments and 13 reverse primers for TCR Jbeta segments was used in the multiplex PCR. Amplification of the CDR3 region of rearranged TCR beta genes was performed with a multiplex PCR assay on genomic DNA. Amplified TCR beta libraries were sequenced as 87-base-pair reads on the Illumina HiSeq System. The paper's data handling went like this. A later analysis tallied 75 million to 95 million unique TCR beta chains across the 700 or so repertoires, and about 12 million of those chains were shared by two or more donors. To remove PCR and sequencing errors, raw reads were error-corrected and collapsed into unique sequences using a nearest-neighbor algorithm that merged closely related sequences. Alignment of CDR3 sequences to IMGT reference sequences was used to assign V, D and J gene segments. For a sequence to be retained, at least a six-nucleotide match to both a V gene segment and a J gene segment was required. Rearrangements were classified as productive when the CDR3 lacked stop codons and remained in frame with V and J, and all other rearrangements were classified as non-productive. CDR3 was defined by IMGT convention, running from the second conserved V-encoded cysteine to the conserved J-encoded phenylalanine. In an earlier analysis of around 570 of the donors, sequences lacking an unambiguous match to a single V gene segment were excluded. In an earlier analysis of some 590 of the donors, a V segment was called functional when productive rearrangements were above 56.7%, and segregating when the standard deviation between donors exceeded 5%. To diagnose cytomegalovirus status from the catalog of TCR beta chain sequences, a statistical classification framework was built. In a later analysis, TCR nucleotide sequences were compared against IMGT/GENE-DB human TR gene sequences so that V and J genes could be assigned. The TCRdist pipeline was used in a later analysis to assign CDR3 sequences and most-parsimonious VDJ recombination scenarios. A later analysis defined each TCR beta chain by its CDR3 amino acid sequence plus V-gene family, and excluded reads lacking a unique V-gene family. In a later analysis, approximately 640 highly shared, low-generation-probability nucleotide sequences were removed to address suspected cross-contamination and a sequencing artifact. For each public chain, a later analysis derived a clonal expansion index from normalized ranks of inferred template counts within each repertoire. In a later analysis, generation probabilities were computed with a VDJ recombination model fitted to out-of-frame rearrangements, and the resulting probabilities were checked against IGoR. In a later analysis, hypergeometric tests were used to score TCR-TCR, TCR-HLA and TCR-CMV co-occurrence, with a repertoire-size bias correction applied to TCR pairs. In a later analysis, false discovery rates were estimated by permuting HLA or CMV assignments 20 times. In a later analysis, co-occurring TCRs were grouped using DBSCAN, and TCRdist sequence similarity was added for clustering within HLA-allele-positive subsets. Repertoires with fewer than 30,000 or more than 120,000 public chains were left out of co-occurrence clustering, as were a handful of repertoires with anomalous nucleotide sharing. The clones in this table, taken by TCRdb from immuneACCESS, are in-frame only. Not every clone is retained; where verified, under half of the shortfall comes from an unresolved V gene, and the cause of the rest is unknown. Clone size and the V and J calls come from that table; the DNA yielded D and trimming. The sample includes about 100,000 clones, with roughly 80% observed a single time. The ten largest clones represent roughly 6.9% of the sample.

The cohort comprised some 730 healthy bone marrow donors. Cohort members were all nominally healthy when sampled, although unrecorded immune exposures were likely present. The donor tested CMV seropositive and was one of the 289 seropositive cohort members. Every donor gave a peripheral blood sample, and the peripheral blood mononuclear cells from that sample were used for TCR beta sequencing. The Qiagen DNeasy Blood Extraction Kit was used to extract genomic DNA from the blood cell samples. The sequence came from a man aged 35-49 years in good health and CMV-seropositive. Sequences were obtained from PBMCs.

The CDR3 sequence is CASSVARTSGGAEETQYF. The sequenced DNA is TGTGCCAGCAGCGTAGCTAGGACTAGCGGGGGGGCAGAAGAGACCCAGTACTTC. Recombination connected TRBV9 to TRBJ2-5, with 15 middle bases fitting TRBD2. CDR1 and CDR2 (SGDLS, YYNGEE) derive from the germline V gene. From the cysteine through the phenylalanine, the CDR3 covers 18 amino acids. CDR3 DNA only is kept here, 54 bases in frame from base 1. Clipping removes 0 bases from V and 3 bases from J, with 6 as the unmatched junction base count.